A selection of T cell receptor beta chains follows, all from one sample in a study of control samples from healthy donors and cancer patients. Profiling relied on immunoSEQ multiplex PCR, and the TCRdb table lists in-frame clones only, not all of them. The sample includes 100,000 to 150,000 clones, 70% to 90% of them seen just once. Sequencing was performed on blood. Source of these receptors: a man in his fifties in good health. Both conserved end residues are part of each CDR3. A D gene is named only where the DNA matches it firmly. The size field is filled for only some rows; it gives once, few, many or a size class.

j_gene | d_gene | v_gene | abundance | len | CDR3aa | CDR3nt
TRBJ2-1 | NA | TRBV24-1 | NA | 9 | CATSDEQFF | TGTGCCACCAGTGATGAGCAGTTCTTC
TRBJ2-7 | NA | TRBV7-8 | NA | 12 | CASSFRMHEQYF | TGTGCCAGCAGCTTCCGTATGCACGAGCAGTACTTC
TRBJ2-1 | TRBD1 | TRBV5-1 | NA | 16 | CASSLIGYGQDNEQFF | TGCGCCAGCAGCTTGATTGGCTATGGACAGGACAATGAGCAGTTCTTC
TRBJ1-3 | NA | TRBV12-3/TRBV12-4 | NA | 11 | CASTRGYTIYF | TGTGCCAGTACCAGAGGTTACACCATATATTTT
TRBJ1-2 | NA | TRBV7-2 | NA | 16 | CASSFFRGGQFYGYTF | TGTGCCAGCAGCTTTTTTCGTGGGGGTCAGTTCTATGGCTACACCTTC
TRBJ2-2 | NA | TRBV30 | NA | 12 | CAWRLATGELFF | TGTGCCTGGCGGTTGGCCACCGGGGAGCTGTTTTTT
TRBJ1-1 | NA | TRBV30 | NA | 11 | CAWRAVTEAFF | TGTGCCTGGAGAGCGGTCACTGAAGCTTTCTTT
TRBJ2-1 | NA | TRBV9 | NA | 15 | CASSVHGEEHNEQFF | TGTGCCAGCAGCGTGCACGGTGAGGAACACAATGAGCAGTTCTTC
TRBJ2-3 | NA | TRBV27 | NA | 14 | CASSLQKLTDTQYF | TGTGCCAGCAGTTTACAGAAGCTCACAGATACGCAGTATTTT
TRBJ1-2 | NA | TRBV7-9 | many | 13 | CASSLVVYDGYTF | TGTGCCAGCAGCTTAGTAGTCTACGATGGCTACACCTTC
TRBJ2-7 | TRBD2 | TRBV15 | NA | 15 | CATSYVAGSGYEQYF | TGTGCCACCAGCTACGTAGCGGGGTCTGGCTACGAGCAGTACTTC
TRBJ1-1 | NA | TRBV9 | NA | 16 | CASSVYDRNVDTEAFF | TGTGCCAGCAGCGTATATGACAGGAATGTGGACACTGAAGCTTTCTTT
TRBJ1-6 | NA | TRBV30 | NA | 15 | CAWSPPRGIYSPLHF | TGTGCCTGGAGTCCCCCTCGGGGGATCTATTCACCCCTCCACTTT
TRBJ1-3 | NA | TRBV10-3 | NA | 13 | CAIRDSSGNTIYF | TGTGCCATCAGGGACAGCTCTGGAAACACCATATATTTT
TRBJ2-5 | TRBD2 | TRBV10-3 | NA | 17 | CAISESGLAGDQETQYF | TGTGCCATCAGTGAGTCTGGGCTAGCGGGGGATCAAGAGACCCAGTACTTC
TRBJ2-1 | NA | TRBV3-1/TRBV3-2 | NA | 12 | CASSLQAHEQFF | TGTGCCAGCAGCCTCCAAGCCCATGAGCAGTTCTTC
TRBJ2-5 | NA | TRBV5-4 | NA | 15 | CASSLGTVGGETQYF | TGTGCCAGCAGCCTCGGGACAGTTGGGGGGGAGACCCAGTACTTC
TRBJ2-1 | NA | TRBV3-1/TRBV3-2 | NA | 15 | CASSQAGVGYNEQFF | TGTGCCAGCAGCCAAGCGGGAGTCGGGTACAATGAGCAGTTCTTC
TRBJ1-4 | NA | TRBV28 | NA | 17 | CASSPQTGIATNEKLFF | TGTGCCAGCAGTCCCCAAACAGGCATAGCAACTAATGAAAAACTGTTTTTT
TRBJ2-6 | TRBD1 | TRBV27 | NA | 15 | CASSFRGLGANVLTF | TGTGCCAGCAGTTTCAGGGGGCTTGGGGCCAACGTCCTGACTTTC
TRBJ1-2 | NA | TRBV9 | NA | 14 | CASSPEVEGIVYTF | TGTGCCAGCAGCCCCGAAGTGGAGGGGATCGTCTACACCTTC
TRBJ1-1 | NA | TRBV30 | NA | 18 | CAWSPFGGDFKVNTEAFF | TGTGCCTGGAGTCCCTTCGGAGGGGATTTCAAGGTGAACACTGAAGCTTTCTTT
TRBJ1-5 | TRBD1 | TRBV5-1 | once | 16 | CASSETGTGGNQPQHF | TGCGCCAGCAGCGAAACCGGGACAGGGGGCAATCAGCCCCAGCATTTT
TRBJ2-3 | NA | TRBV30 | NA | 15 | CAWSLSREGPDTQYF | TGTGCCTGGAGTCTATCCCGTGAAGGGCCAGATACGCAGTATTTT
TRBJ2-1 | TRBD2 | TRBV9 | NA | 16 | CASRRSGTSGNNEQFF | TGTGCCAGCAGGAGATCCGGGACTAGCGGCAACAATGAGCAGTTCTTC
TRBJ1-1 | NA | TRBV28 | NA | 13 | CASGGGINTEAFF | TGTGCCAGCGGAGGCGGAATAAACACTGAAGCTTTCTTT
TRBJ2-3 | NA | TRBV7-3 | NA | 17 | CASSLTRTATGTDTQYF | TGTGCCAGCAGCTTAACTAGGACGGCGACAGGCACAGATACGCAGTATTTT
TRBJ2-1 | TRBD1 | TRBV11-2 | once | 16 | CASSARGPSSYNEQFF | TGTGCCAGCAGCGCCAGGGGGCCGAGCTCCTACAATGAGCAGTTCTTC
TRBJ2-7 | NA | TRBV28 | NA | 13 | CASSSGGTYEQYF | TGTGCCAGCAGTTCCGGTGGGACCTACGAGCAGTACTTC
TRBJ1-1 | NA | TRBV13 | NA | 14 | CASSPPGHNTEAFF | TGTGCCAGCAGCCCACCCGGACATAACACTGAAGCTTTCTTT
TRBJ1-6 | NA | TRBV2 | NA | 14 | CASSLQGYNSPLHF | TGTGCCAGCAGTTTACAGGGATATAATTCACCCCTCCACTTT
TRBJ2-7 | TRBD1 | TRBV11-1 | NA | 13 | CASSLGTGDEQYF | TGTGCCAGCAGCCTCGGGACAGGGGACGAGCAGTACTTC
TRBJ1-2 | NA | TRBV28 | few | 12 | CASSGPSGGYTF | TGTGCCAGCAGTGGCCCGAGTGGAGGCTACACCTTC
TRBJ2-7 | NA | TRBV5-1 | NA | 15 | CASSLDHGSHYEQYF | TGCGCCAGCAGCCTGGACCACGGGAGCCACTACGAGCAGTACTTC